A single TCR beta chain is shown here with its context. Antigen unknown. Some second doses came at about 4 weeks and others at about 12 weeks; these were pooled. Method: immunoSEQ multiplex PCR; TCRdb's copy keeps in-frame clones and lacks some. The sample consists of 140,000 to 150,000 clones, more than 70% of them appearing once. These data are taken from a study of T cell responses to AZD1222 COVID-19 vaccine. General study findings and limits: Scientists sampled the repertoires only once the peak T cell response had passed.

The V and J ends lost 1 base and 11 bases, in that order; junction bases with no gene match: 7. In germline, CDR1 is SQVTM, CDR2 ANQGSEA. The CDR3 length is 12 residues. Sequencing used peripheral blood, obtained 28 days after the second AZD1222 dose. The receptor's source is an adult who received the AZD1222 COVID-19 vaccine. The chain couples TRBV29-1 to TRBJ1-1; TRBD1 aligns across 7 bases. The CDR3 sequence is CSVEAGGMDAFF. CDR3 DNA: TGCAGCGTTGAAGCAGGGGGGATGGATGCTTTCTTT.